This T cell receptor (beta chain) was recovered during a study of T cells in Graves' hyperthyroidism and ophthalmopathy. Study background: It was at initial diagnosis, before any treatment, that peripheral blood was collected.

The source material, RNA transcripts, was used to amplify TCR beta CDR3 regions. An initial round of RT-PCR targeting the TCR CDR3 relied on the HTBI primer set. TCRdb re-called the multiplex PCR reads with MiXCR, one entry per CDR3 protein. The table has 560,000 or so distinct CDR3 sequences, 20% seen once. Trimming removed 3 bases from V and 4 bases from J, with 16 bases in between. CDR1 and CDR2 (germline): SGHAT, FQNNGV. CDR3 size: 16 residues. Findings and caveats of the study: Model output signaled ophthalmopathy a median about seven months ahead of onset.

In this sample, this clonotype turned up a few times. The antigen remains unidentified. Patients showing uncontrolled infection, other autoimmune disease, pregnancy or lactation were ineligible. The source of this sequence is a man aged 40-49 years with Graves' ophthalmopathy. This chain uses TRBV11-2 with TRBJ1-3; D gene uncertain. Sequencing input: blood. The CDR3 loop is CASSFLSTRAGNTIYF. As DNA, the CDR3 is TGTGCCAGCAGCTTTTTGTCCACACGAGCCGGAAACACCATATATTTT.